The rows below give T cell receptor beta chains drawn from one sample of a study of cytomegalovirus exposure and HLA in healthy donors. Using immunoSEQ multiplex PCR, the repertoire was profiled, and TCRdb retains in-frame clones only, with some absent. This sample has about 130,000 clones; over 65% occur once, and the top ten carry 4%. What was sequenced was PBMCs. The receptors here all came from a man aged 40-50 years in good health and CMV-seropositive. The CDR3 runs from the conserved cysteine through the conserved F or W. Fields, in order: CDR3 protein, CDR3 DNA, CDR3 length, J gene, D gene, clone size, V gene. A D gene is named only where the DNA matches it firmly. Size tells how often a clone was seen (once, few, many) or the class of an expanded clone, and some rows leave it out.

CDR3: CASSRITSGRRDTQYF
DNA: TGTGCCAGCAGCCGGATAACTAGCGGGAGGAGAGATACGCAGTATTTT
length: 16
J: TRBJ2-3
D: TRBD2
size: .
V: TRBV14

CDR3: CASSTGAGMADTQYF
DNA: TGTGCCAGCAGCACAGGGGCAGGGATGGCAGATACGCAGTATTTT
length: 15
J: TRBJ2-3
D: TRBD1
size: .
V: TRBV11-3

CDR3: CASSKAEVDTQYF
DNA: TGTGCCAGTAGTAAGGCCGAGGTCGATACGCAGTATTTT
length: 13
J: TRBJ2-3
D: .
size: .
V: TRBV19

CDR3: CASSVVADTEAFF
DNA: TGTGCCAGCAGCGTAGTGGCCGACACTGAAGCTTTCTTT
length: 13
J: TRBJ1-1
D: .
size: .
V: TRBV9

CDR3: CASSLRIPTSGSTQETQYF
DNA: TGTGCCAGCAGTTTACGTATCCCGACTAGCGGGAGCACTCAAGAGACCCAGTACTTC
length: 19
J: TRBJ2-5
D: TRBD2
size: .
V: TRBV27

CDR3: CASRDRGLQETQYF
DNA: TGCGCCAGCAGGGACAGGGGTCTTCAAGAGACCCAGTACTTC
length: 14
J: TRBJ2-5
D: TRBD1
size: .
V: TRBV10-1

CDR3: CATDLAGGALNEQFF
DNA: TGTGCCACCGATCTAGCGGGGGGGGCCCTAAATGAGCAGTTCTTC
length: 15
J: TRBJ2-1
D: .
size: once
V: TRBV21-1

CDR3: CASSPLQGNNEKLFF
DNA: TGCGCCAGCAGCCCACTACAGGGTAATAATGAAAAACTGTTTTTT
length: 15
J: TRBJ1-4
D: .
size: .
V: TRBV5-1

CDR3: CSVWTGGNYGYTF
DNA: TGCAGCGTCTGGACAGGGGGCAACTATGGCTACACCTTC
length: 13
J: TRBJ1-2
D: TRBD1
size: .
V: TRBV29-1

CDR3: CASSLFSGLAGGLFF
DNA: TGTGCCAGCAGCTTGTTCTCGGGACTAGCGGGGGGACTGTTCTTC
length: 15
J: TRBJ2-1
D: TRBD2
size: few
V: TRBV5-4

CDR3: CASSRELAGETQYF
DNA: TGTGCCAGCTCTCGGGAACTAGCTGGAGAGACCCAGTACTTC
length: 14
J: TRBJ2-5
D: .
size: .
V: TRBV18

CDR3: CASSAIDLTGTEQYF
DNA: TGTGCCAGCAGCGCCATCGACCTCACAGGGACCGAGCAGTACTTC
length: 15
J: TRBJ2-7
D: .
size: .
V: TRBV9

CDR3: CASSLALAGTDTQYF
DNA: TGTGCCAGCAGCTTAGCCTTAGCGGGGACAGATACGCAGTATTTT
length: 15
J: TRBJ2-3
D: TRBD2
size: .
V: TRBV7-6

CDR3: CASSYSGGFQPQHF
DNA: TGTGCCAGCAGTTACTCTGGGGGCTTTCAGCCCCAGCATTTT
length: 14
J: TRBJ1-5
D: .
size: .
V: TRBV6-6

CDR3: CASSAELRQSYNEQFF
DNA: TGTGCCAGCAGCGCAGAACTACGTCAAAGTTACAATGAGCAGTTCTTC
length: 16
J: TRBJ2-1
D: .
size: .
V: TRBV9

CDR3: CASSETGIGETQYF
DNA: TGTGCCAGCAGTGAGACAGGGATAGGAGAGACCCAGTACTTC
length: 14
J: TRBJ2-5
D: TRBD1
size: .
V: TRBV2

CDR3: CASSSTGAANTEAFF
DNA: TGTGCCAGTAGTAGCACAGGGGCCGCGAACACTGAAGCTTTCTTT
length: 15
J: TRBJ1-1
D: TRBD1
size: .
V: TRBV19

CDR3: CASSQPGAETQYF
DNA: TGTGCCAGCAGCCAGCCGGGAGCGGAGACCCAGTACTTC
length: 13
J: TRBJ2-5
D: .
size: .
V: TRBV14

CDR3: CASSQHRDRDYEQYF
DNA: TGTGCCAGCAGTCAACACCGGGACAGAGACTACGAGCAGTACTTC
length: 15
J: TRBJ2-7
D: TRBD1
size: .
V: TRBV6-1

CDR3: CASRSGGVGEQFF
DNA: TGTGCCAGCAGATCGGGGGGGGTTGGCGAGCAGTTCTTC
length: 13
J: TRBJ2-1
D: TRBD2
size: .
V: TRBV9

CDR3: CGPDSGRDDAKNIQYF
DNA: TGTGGGCCAGATAGCGGGAGGGATGATGCCAAAAACATTCAGTACTTC
length: 16
J: TRBJ2-4
D: TRBD2
size: .
V: TRBV9

CDR3: CASSATGFFYEQYF
DNA: TGTGCCAGCAGCGCGACAGGGTTCTTCTACGAGCAGTACTTC
length: 14
J: TRBJ2-7
D: TRBD1
size: .
V: TRBV5-6

CDR3: CASSPSGRGTDTQYF
DNA: TGTGCCAGCAGCCCTAGCGGGAGGGGCACAGATACGCAGTATTTT
length: 15
J: TRBJ2-3
D: TRBD2
size: .
V: TRBV9

CDR3: CASSSRSGQHYGYTF
DNA: TGTGCCAGCAGCTCCCGATCGGGACAACACTATGGCTACACCTTC
length: 15
J: TRBJ1-2
D: .
size: few
V: TRBV5-6

CDR3: CASSWGGQLSTDTQYF
DNA: TGTGCCAGCAGCTGGGGAGGCCAACTATCCACAGATACGCAGTATTTT
length: 16
J: TRBJ2-3
D: .
size: .
V: TRBV11-3

CDR3: CASSLPGATEAFF
DNA: TGTGCCAGCAGCTTACCAGGGGCCACTGAAGCTTTCTTT
length: 13
J: TRBJ1-1
D: .
size: .
V: TRBV7-2

CDR3: CASRPGLDPTYEQYF
DNA: TGTGCCAGCAGGCCTGGACTAGACCCAACCTACGAGCAGTACTTC
length: 15
J: TRBJ2-7
D: TRBD2
size: once
V: TRBV6-5

CDR3: CASSLGVAGGDHEQYF
DNA: TGTGCCAGCAGCTTAGGGGTAGCGGGAGGGGACCACGAGCAGTACTTC
length: 16
J: TRBJ2-7
D: TRBD2
size: few
V: TRBV13

CDR3: CATSSQGAPGETQYF
DNA: TGTGCCACCAGCTCACAGGGGGCGCCTGGGGAGACCCAGTACTTC
length: 15
J: TRBJ2-5
D: TRBD1
size: many
V: TRBV15

CDR3: CASSQVPTGDTGNTIYF
DNA: TGCGCCAGCAGCCAGGTGCCTACAGGGGACACTGGAAACACCATATATTTT
length: 17
J: TRBJ1-3
D: TRBD1
size: .
V: TRBV5-1

CDR3: CASSQEGAEAFF
DNA: TGCGCCAGCAGCCAAGAGGGGGCAGAAGCTTTCTTT
length: 12
J: TRBJ1-1
D: .
size: .
V: TRBV4-3

CDR3: CASTGNTEAFF
DNA: TGTGCCAGCACAGGGAACACTGAAGCTTTCTTT
length: 11
J: TRBJ1-1
D: .
size: .
V: TRBV2

CDR3: CASSLARDRGREGYGYTF
DNA: TGTGCCAGCAGCTTGGCCCGGGACAGGGGCCGCGAAGGCTATGGCTACACCTTC
length: 18
J: TRBJ1-2
D: TRBD1
size: few
V: TRBV5-4

CDR3: CASTGFWRQGTSGGYEQYF
DNA: TGTGCCAGCACGGGGTTTTGGAGACAGGGGACTAGCGGGGGGTACGAGCAGTACTTC
length: 19
J: TRBJ2-7
D: TRBD2
size: .
V: TRBV6-4

CDR3: CAWNTGSEAGTIYF
DNA: TGTGCCTGGAACACCGGTTCTGAAGCGGGCACCATATATTTT
length: 14
J: TRBJ1-3
D: .
size: .
V: TRBV30

CDR3: CASSLGGTGSYEQYF
DNA: TGTGCCAGCAGCTTGGGCGGGACAGGCTCCTACGAGCAGTACTTC
length: 15
J: TRBJ2-7
D: TRBD1
size: few
V: TRBV11-1

CDR3: CASSPDRGTGELFF
DNA: TGTGCCAGCAGCCCCGACAGGGGGACCGGGGAGCTGTTTTTT
length: 14
J: TRBJ2-2
D: TRBD1
size: .
V: TRBV7-9

CDR3: CASSQLGGEQYF
DNA: TGTGCCAGCAGTCAACTAGGGGGTGAGCAGTACTTC
length: 12
J: TRBJ2-5
D: .
size: .
V: TRBV6-5

CDR3: CATRDRCYEQYF
DNA: TGTGCCACCCGGGACAGGTGCTACGAGCAGTACTTC
length: 12
J: TRBJ2-7
D: TRBD1
size: few
V: TRBV11-3

CDR3: CASSSDGQPYGYTF
DNA: TGCGCCAGCAGCTCGGACGGACAGCCTTATGGCTACACCTTC
length: 14
J: TRBJ1-2
D: .
size: .
V: TRBV5-1

CDR3: CASSPKEKANEKLFF
DNA: TGTGCCAGCAGCCCAAAGGAAAAAGCGAATGAAAAACTGTTTTTT
length: 15
J: TRBJ1-4
D: .
size: few
V: TRBV7-9

CDR3: CASSLAASGTDTQYF
DNA: TGTGCCAGCAGCTTAGCGGCGTCAGGAACAGATACGCAGTATTTT
length: 15
J: TRBJ2-3
D: .
size: few
V: TRBV7-9

CDR3: CASSPLAEGNTEAFF
DNA: TGCGCCAGCAGCCCCCTAGCGGAGGGAAACACTGAAGCTTTCTTT
length: 15
J: TRBJ1-1
D: .
size: .
V: TRBV5-1

CDR3: CASSPVAHAGEQYF
DNA: TGTGCCAGCAGCCCCGTAGCGCACGCGGGCGAGCAGTACTTC
length: 14
J: TRBJ2-7
D: .
size: .
V: TRBV5-4

CDR3: CASGLKPPGQGAYEQYF
DNA: TGTGCTAGTGGTTTGAAACCTCCGGGACAGGGGGCCTACGAGCAGTACTTC
length: 17
J: TRBJ2-7
D: TRBD1
size: .
V: TRBV12-5

CDR3: CASSSAGTGLHYGYTF
DNA: TGCGCCAGCAGCAGTGCCGGGACAGGGTTACATTATGGCTACACCTTC
length: 16
J: TRBJ1-2
D: TRBD1
size: few
V: TRBV4-1

CDR3: CASSLVQVTEAFF
DNA: TGTGCCAGCAGCTTGGTCCAGGTCACTGAAGCTTTCTTT
length: 13
J: TRBJ1-1
D: .
size: .
V: TRBV5-6

CDR3: CASSLFPDRGNGYTF
DNA: TGTGCCAGCAGTTTATTCCCCGACAGGGGAAATGGCTACACCTTC
length: 15
J: TRBJ1-2
D: TRBD1
size: .
V: TRBV27

CDR3: CASSYRGLGTEAFF
DNA: TGTGCCAGCAGTTACAGGGGGCTAGGCACTGAAGCTTTCTTT
length: 14
J: TRBJ1-1
D: TRBD1
size: .
V: TRBV6-5

CDR3: CASSERGGAVSNQPQHF
DNA: TGTGCCAGCAGTGAAAGGGGAGGGGCGGTTAGCAATCAGCCCCAGCATTTT
length: 17
J: TRBJ1-5
D: .
size: .
V: TRBV6-1

CDR3: CASSGILRGASTDTQYF
DNA: TGTGCCAGCAGCGGAATCTTGCGGGGGGCCAGCACAGATACGCAGTATTTT
length: 17
J: TRBJ2-3
D: TRBD2
size: .
V: TRBV9

CDR3: CASSRGLAPNTGELFF
DNA: TGTGCCAGCAGCCGAGGACTAGCGCCGAACACCGGGGAGCTGTTTTTT
length: 16
J: TRBJ2-2
D: TRBD2
size: .
V: TRBV14

CDR3: CASSDSTEHHSNQPQHF
DNA: TGTGCCAGCAGTGACTCGACAGAACATCATAGCAATCAGCCCCAGCATTTT
length: 17
J: TRBJ1-5
D: .
size: .
V: TRBV6-4

CDR3: CAWSRTGNMNTEAFF
DNA: TGTGCCTGGAGTCGGACAGGGAACATGAACACTGAAGCTTTCTTT
length: 15
J: TRBJ1-1
D: TRBD1
size: .
V: TRBV30

CDR3: CASSYPQDRGEQYF
DNA: TGTGCCAGCAGTTACCCTCAGGACAGGGGCGAGCAGTACTTC
length: 14
J: TRBJ2-7
D: TRBD1
size: .
V: TRBV6-5

CDR3: CSVARGGDEQYF
DNA: TGCAGCGTAGCCCGCGGGGGCGACGAGCAGTACTTC
length: 12
J: TRBJ2-7
D: .
size: .
V: TRBV29-1

CDR3: CASRFRDRSLYTF
DNA: TGCGCCAGCAGATTCCGGGACAGGAGTTTGTACACCTTC
length: 13
J: TRBJ1-2
D: TRBD1
size: .
V: TRBV5-1

CDR3: CASSQDRTGPYEQYF
DNA: TGCGCCAGCAGCCAAGACAGGACAGGCCCCTACGAGCAGTACTTC
length: 15
J: TRBJ2-7
D: TRBD1
size: .
V: TRBV4-3